This T cell receptor beta chain is from a study of blood T cell repertoires in COVID-19. Background on the study: The United States, Italy and Spain supplied acute and convalescent COVID-19 samples. From T cells, B-cell-depleted T cells, or PBMCs came the material, which was cDNA or gDNA.

This CDR3 is 17 amino acids long. From germline, CDR1 is MGHRA and CDR2 YSYEKL. V trimming: 3 bases; J trimming: 1 base; junction bases outside the gene matches: 6. Original methodology: Cell counts per sample came from amplifying reference gene primers. Profiled with immunoSEQ multiplex PCR; TCRdb holds only in-frame clones, not every one. That table supplies the V and J calls and clone size; D and trimming were determined from the DNA. This sample has 55,000 to 70,000 clones; roughly 86% occur once, and the top ten carry about 4%. This TCR came from a man aged 45-60 years with acute or convalescent COVID-19. The sequencing input was peripheral blood. J is TRBJ2-1 and V is TRBV4-1, with 10 bases matching TRBD2. The CDR3 loop reads CASSQASGGGSYNEQFF. The CDR3 coding sequence is TGCGCCAGCAGCCAGGCTAGCGGGGGCGGTTCCTACAATGAGCAGTTCTTC.